One sample yielded the 7 T cell receptor beta chains listed below, sequenced in a study of T cells expressing NK-cell markers. TCRdb re-called the 5' RACE reads, yielding one record per CDR3 amino acid sequence without DNA. This sample's table reports 440,000 or so distinct CDR3 sequences. Sequencing was done on a sample of blood T cells: a sorted CD56 or NKG2C T cell subset, CD4+ or CD8+ T cells, or bulk PBMC T cells (not recorded which). The receptors originated from a woman between 18 and 69 years old in good health.

The V call is TRBV29-1, the J call TRBJ1-1. The CDR3 consists of 13 residues. Germline V gene lookup returns CDR1 SQVTM and CDR2 ANQGSEA. The CDR3 region is CSVLTGEGAEAFF.

The genes are TRBV7-2 and TRBJ1-4; TCRdb selects TRBD1, and the lack of DNA leaves this call unchecked. Per germline, CDR1 SGHTA and CDR2 FQGNSA. The CDR3 loop spans 16 amino acids. The CDR3 sequence is CASSVIRVSTNEKLFF.

The V call is TRBV3-1, the J call TRBJ1-1; TCRdb calls TRBD1, which cannot be checked without DNA. Germline V CDR1 and CDR2: LGHDT, YNNKEL (reference sequence). The CDR3 consists of 16 residues. CDR3 loop: CASSHPASDRDTEAFF.

V is TRBV5-6 and J is TRBJ2-4; the TCRdb D gene call, TRBD2, has no DNA to confirm it. Germline V gene data show CDR1 as SGHDT and CDR2 as YYEEEE. This CDR3 contains 20 residues. The CDR3 sequence: CASSRGLAGDPWSAKNIQYF. The complete variable domain, with remaining parts taken from reference TRBV5-6 and TRBJ2-4, reads DAGVTQSPTHLIKTRGQQVTLRCSPKSGHDTVSWYQQALGQGPQFIFQYYEEEERQRGNFPDRFSGHQFPNYSSELNVNALLLGDSALYLCASSRGLAGDPWSAKNIQYFGAGTRLSVL.

This chain joins TRBV9 and TRBJ2-2; absent DNA, TCRdb's TRBD1 call cannot be checked. This CDR3 has 18 amino acids. Germline CDR1 reads SGDLS; CDR2 reads YYNGEE. CDR3 sequence reads: CASSVAPQGYSNTGELFF.

This chain links TRBV20-1 with TRBJ1-6. The CDR3 totals 15 residues. Germline V gene data show CDR1 as DFQATT and CDR2 as SNEGSKA (reference sequence). The CDR3 reads CSARDRGSGNSPLHF.

The rearrangement links TRBV4-3 to TRBJ1-1. CDR1 and CDR2 from the germline V gene are LGHNA and YSLEER. The CDR3 extends over 15 amino acids. The CDR3 sequence is CASTPGEGRNTEAFF.